Below, 7 T cell receptor beta chains from the same sample are listed, as sequenced in a study of blood T cell repertoires in COVID-19. Assay: immunoSEQ multiplex PCR; the TCRdb copy retains only in-frame clones and omits some. The sample records more than 200,000 clones, 80% to 90% being singletons. Sequenced sample: PBMCs or T cells enriched from blood (not recorded which). The receptor set was obtained from a man in his forties or fifties who had recovered from COVID-19.

The chain links TRBV29-1 to TRBJ2-7; weak D call: TRBD1 (6 bases). Trimming removed 3 bases at V and 6 bases at J, with 12 bases between. CDR1 and CDR2 from the germline V gene are SQVTM and ANQGSEA. The CDR3 extends over 12 amino acids. CDR3 loop: CSVEGASPEQYF. CDR3 nucleotide sequence: TGCAGCGTTGAGGGGGCCAGTCCCGAGCAGTACTTC.

This clone came up once. The chain couples TRBV3-1 (or the pseudogene TRBV3-2) to TRBJ1-3; a weak D match, TRBD1 (5 bases). Trimming left V 0 bases short and J 6 bases short, with 15 bases between. Germline V gene lookup returns CDR1 LGHDT and CDR2 YNNKEL (reference sequence). This CDR3 has 16 amino acids. CDR3 residues: CASSQEGRWDVNTIYF. CDR3 in DNA: TGTGCCAGCAGCCAAGAGGGGCGGTGGGATGTAAACACCATATATTTT.

The rearrangement links TRBV5-6 to TRBJ2-2, with a tentative D call TRBD2 (6 bases). The CDR3 loop spans 16 amino acids. V lost 2 bases and J 4 bases, leaving 15 bases between the germline ends. Germline V gives CDR1 SGHDT, CDR2 YYEEEE. Here the CDR3 DNA reads TGTGCCAGCAGCTTCCTAGCGCCCTCTGGCACCGGGGAGCTGTTTTTT. It yields the protein CASSFLAPSGTGELFF.

This chain uses TRBV5-5 with TRBJ2-3, with 9 positions matching TRBD2. The trim removed 4 bases at V and 8 bases at J, leaving 11 bases unmatched. Germline V gene data show CDR1 as SGHKS and CDR2 as YYEKEE (reference sequence). CDR3 length equals 15 residues. The CDR3 here is CASSPTAGAGGTQYF. The CDR3 coding sequence is TGTGCCAGCAGCCCGACGGCAGGAGCGGGGGGTACGCAGTATTTT.

The chain uses TRBV18 and TRBJ2-2, with TRBD2 matching over 8 bases. Germline CDR1 is KGHSH and CDR2 is LQKENI. The CDR3 length is 17 residues. V lost 3 bases, J lost 2 bases, and 8 bases stayed unmatched. The CDR3 spells CASSPISSGGNTGELFF. The CDR3 nucleotides are TGTGCCAGCTCACCGATATCCAGCGGGGGAAACACCGGGGAGCTGTTTTTT.

The rearrangement links TRBV3-1 (or the pseudogene TRBV3-2) to TRBJ2-1; TRBD2 agrees at 10 bases. V was pared by 4 bases and J by 6 bases, with 3 bases of the junction left unmatched. Germline lookup yields CDR1 LGHDT and CDR2 YNNKEL (reference sequence). This CDR3 is 14 amino acids long. The CDR3 nucleotides read TGTGCCAGCAGCCCAGCGGGAGGGCTCAATGAGCAGTTCTTC. Translation gives CASSPAGGLNEQFF.

This sequence joins TRBV11-3 and TRBJ2-7; D perhaps matches TRBD2 (6 bases). This CDR3 spans 14 amino acids. The germline CDR1 and CDR2 sequences are SGHNT and YENEEA. V was cut by 5 bases and J by 6 bases, with 17 bases left in between. In nucleotides, the CDR3 is TGTGCCAGCAGCCCCGACAGCGCCGGGGGCGAGCAGTACTTC. Translating it yields CASSPDSAGGEQYF.